The source of this T cell receptor (beta chain) is a study of blood T cell repertoires in COVID-19. On the study more broadly: Spain, Italy and the United States supplied samples that represented acute and convalescent COVID-19.

Sequencing was performed with immunoSEQ multiplex PCR; in TCRdb, only in-frame clones are kept and a portion is missing. This sample has about 250,000 clones, with about 87% found just once. The age range of participants was about 18 to 100 years, with residence in about two dozen US areas. Clinical history reported by participants formed the basis on which cohorts were assigned. Cohort 3 donors counted as recovered after two negative PCRs, clearance, or resolved symptoms. This CDR3 contains 14 residues. The germline V and J ends were trimmed by 8 bases and 0 bases, with 14 bases remaining between them. Looked up from germline, CDR1 is SGHAT and CDR2 is FQNNGV.

The sample consisted of PBMCs or T cells enriched from blood (not recorded which). The rearrangement links TRBV11-2 to TRBJ2-7, with D possibly TRBD2 on 6 matching bases. The clonotype originates from a woman aged 45 to 65 who had recovered from COVID-19. The CDR3 spells CASARGLSSYEQYF. As DNA, the CDR3 is TGTGCCAGCGCACGCGGACTAAGCTCCTACGAGCAGTACTTC.